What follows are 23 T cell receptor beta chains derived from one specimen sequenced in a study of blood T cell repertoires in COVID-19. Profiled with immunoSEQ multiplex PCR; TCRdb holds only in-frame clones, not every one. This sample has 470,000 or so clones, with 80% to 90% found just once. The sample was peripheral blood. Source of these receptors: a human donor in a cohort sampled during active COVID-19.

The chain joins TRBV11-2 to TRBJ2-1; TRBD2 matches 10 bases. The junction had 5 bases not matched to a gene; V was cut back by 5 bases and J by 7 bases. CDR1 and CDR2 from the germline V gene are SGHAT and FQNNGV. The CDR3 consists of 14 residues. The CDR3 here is CASSVAGLANEQFF. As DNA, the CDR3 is TGTGCCAGCAGCGTAGCGGGACTAGCGAATGAGCAGTTCTTC.

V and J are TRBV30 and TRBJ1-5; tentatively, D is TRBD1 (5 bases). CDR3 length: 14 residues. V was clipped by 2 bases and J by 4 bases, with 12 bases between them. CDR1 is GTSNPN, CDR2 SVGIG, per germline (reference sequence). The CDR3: CAWSRSGANQPQHF. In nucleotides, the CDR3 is TGTGCCTGGAGTCGCAGCGGGGCAAATCAGCCCCAGCATTTT.

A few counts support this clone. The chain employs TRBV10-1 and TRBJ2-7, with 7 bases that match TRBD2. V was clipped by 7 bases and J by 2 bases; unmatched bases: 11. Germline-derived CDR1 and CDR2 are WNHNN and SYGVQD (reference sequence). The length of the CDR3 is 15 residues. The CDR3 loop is CASKTSLAATYEQYF. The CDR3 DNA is TGCGCCAGCAAAACGTCGCTAGCGGCCACCTACGAGCAGTACTTC.

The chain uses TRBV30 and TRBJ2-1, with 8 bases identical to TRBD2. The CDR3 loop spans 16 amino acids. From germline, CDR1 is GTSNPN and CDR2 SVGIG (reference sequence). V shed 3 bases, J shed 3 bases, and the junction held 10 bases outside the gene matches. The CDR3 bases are TGTGCCTGGAGCCGCCTCGGAGCGGGAGTCTACAATGAGCAGTTCTTC. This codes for CAWSRLGAGVYNEQFF.

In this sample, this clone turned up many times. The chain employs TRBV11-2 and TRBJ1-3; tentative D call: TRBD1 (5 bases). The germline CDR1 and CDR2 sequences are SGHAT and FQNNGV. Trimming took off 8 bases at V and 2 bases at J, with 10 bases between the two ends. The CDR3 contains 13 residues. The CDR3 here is CASRGGAGNTIYF. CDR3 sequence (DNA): TGTGCCAGCCGGGGGGGGGCTGGAAACACCATATATTTT. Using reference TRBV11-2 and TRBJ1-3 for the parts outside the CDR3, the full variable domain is EAGVAQSPRYKIIEKRQSVAFWCNPISGHATLYWYQQILGQGPKLLIQFQNNGVVDDSQLPKDRFSAERLKGVDSTLKIQPAKLEDSAVYLCASRGGAGNTIYFGEGSWLTVV.

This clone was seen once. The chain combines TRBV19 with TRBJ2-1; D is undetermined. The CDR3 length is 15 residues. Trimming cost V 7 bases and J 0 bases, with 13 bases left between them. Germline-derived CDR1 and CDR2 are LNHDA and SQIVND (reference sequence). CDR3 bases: TGTGCCAGTAACCAGGTATCGAGCTCCTACAATGAGCAGTTCTTC. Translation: CASNQVSSSYNEQFF.

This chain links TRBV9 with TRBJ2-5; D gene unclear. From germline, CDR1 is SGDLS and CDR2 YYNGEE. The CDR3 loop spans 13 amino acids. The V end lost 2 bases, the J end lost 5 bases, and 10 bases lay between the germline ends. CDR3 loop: CASSVRMRETQYF. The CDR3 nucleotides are TGTGCCAGCAGCGTTCGAATGAGGGAGACCCAGTACTTC.

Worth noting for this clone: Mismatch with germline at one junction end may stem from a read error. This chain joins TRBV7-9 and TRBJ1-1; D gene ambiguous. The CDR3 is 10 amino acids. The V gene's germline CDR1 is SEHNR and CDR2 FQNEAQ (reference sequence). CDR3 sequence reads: CASSYSSPVF. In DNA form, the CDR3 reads TGTGCCAGCAGTTACTCCTCCCCCGTCTTT. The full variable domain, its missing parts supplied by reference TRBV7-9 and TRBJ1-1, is DTGVSQNPRHKITKRGQNVTFRCDPISEHNRLYWYRQTLGQGPEFLTYFQNEAQLEKSRLLSDRFSAERPKGSFSTLEIQRTEQGDSAMYLCASSYSSPVFGQGTRLTVV.

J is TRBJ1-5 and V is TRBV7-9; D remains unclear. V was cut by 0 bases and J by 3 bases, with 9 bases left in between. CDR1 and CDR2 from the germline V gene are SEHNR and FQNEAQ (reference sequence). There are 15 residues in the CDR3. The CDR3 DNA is TGTGCCAGCAGCTTAGCGGCGGGTTTCAATCAGCCCCAGCATTTT. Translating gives CASSLAAGFNQPQHF.

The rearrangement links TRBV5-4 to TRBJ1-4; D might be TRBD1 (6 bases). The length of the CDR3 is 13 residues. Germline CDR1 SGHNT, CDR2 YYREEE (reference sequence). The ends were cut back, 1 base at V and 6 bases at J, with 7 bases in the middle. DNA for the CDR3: TGTGCCAGCAGCTTGACAGGGTATGAAAAACTGTTTTTT. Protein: CASSLTGYEKLFF.

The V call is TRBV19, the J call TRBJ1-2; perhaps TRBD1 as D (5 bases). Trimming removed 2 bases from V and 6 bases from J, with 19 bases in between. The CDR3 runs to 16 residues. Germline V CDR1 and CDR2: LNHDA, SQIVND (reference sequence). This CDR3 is CASSIRLDINLDGYTF. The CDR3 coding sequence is TGTGCCAGTAGTATAAGATTGGACATCAACCTCGATGGCTACACCTTC.

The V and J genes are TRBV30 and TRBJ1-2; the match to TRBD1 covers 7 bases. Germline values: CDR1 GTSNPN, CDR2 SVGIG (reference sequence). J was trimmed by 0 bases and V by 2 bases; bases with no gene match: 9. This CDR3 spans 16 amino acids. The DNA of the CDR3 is TGTGCCTGGAGTATCCTCTACAGGGGCGCTAACTATGGCTACACCTTC. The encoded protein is CAWSILYRGANYGYTF. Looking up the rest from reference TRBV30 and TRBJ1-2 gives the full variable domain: SQTIHQWPATLVQPVGSPLSLECTVEGTSNPNLYWYRQAAGRGLQLLFYSVGIGQISSEVPQNLSASRPQDRQFILSSKKLLLSDSGFYLCAWSILYRGANYGYTFGSGTRLTVV.

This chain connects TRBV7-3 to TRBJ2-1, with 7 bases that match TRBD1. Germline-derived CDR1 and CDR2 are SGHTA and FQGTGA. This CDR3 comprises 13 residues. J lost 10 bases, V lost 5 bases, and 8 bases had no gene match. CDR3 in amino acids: CASSPNRGSEQFF. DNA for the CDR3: TGTGCCAGCAGCCCAAACAGGGGCAGCGAGCAGTTCTTC.

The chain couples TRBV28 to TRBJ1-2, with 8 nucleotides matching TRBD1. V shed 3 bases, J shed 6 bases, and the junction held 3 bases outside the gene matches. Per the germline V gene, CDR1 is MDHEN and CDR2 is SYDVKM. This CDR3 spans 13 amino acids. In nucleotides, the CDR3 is TGTGCCAGCAGTTTTGGACAGGGAGATGGCTACACCTTC. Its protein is CASSFGQGDGYTF.

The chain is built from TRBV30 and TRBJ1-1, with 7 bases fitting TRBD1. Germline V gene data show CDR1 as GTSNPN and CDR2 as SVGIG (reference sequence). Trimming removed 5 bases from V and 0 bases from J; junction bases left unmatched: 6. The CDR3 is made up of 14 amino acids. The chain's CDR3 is CAWQRTGVNTEAFF. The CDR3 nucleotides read TGTGCCTGGCAGCGGACAGGCGTGAACACTGAAGCTTTCTTT.

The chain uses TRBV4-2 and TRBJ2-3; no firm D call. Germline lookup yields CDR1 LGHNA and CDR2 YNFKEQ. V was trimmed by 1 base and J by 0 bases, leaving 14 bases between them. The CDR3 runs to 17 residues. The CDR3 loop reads CASSQGLGPSSTDTQYF. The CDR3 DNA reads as TGTGCCAGCAGCCAAGGCCTTGGGCCATCTAGCACAGATACGCAGTATTTT.

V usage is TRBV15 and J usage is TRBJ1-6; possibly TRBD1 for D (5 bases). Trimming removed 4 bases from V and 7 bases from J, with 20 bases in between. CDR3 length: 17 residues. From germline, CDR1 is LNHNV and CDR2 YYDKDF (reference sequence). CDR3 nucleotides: TGTGCCACCAGCAAGCCATCAGGGAGGACGGGGAATTCACCCCTCCACTTT. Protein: CATSKPSGRTGNSPLHF.

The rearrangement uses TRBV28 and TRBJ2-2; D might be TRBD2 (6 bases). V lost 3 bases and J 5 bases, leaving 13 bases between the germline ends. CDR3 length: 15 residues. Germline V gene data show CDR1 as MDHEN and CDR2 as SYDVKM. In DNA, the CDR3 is TGTGCCAGCAGTTTCCGGGACTGGGTAACCGGGGAGCTGTTTTTT. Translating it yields CASSFRDWVTGELFF.

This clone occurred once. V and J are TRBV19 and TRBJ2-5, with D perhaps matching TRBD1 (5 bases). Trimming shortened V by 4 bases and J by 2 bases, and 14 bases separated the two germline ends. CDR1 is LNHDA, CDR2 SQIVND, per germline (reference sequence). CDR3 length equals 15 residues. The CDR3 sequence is CASSTNPGIQETQYF. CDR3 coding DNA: TGTGCCAGTAGTACCAATCCAGGGATTCAAGAGACCCAGTACTTC. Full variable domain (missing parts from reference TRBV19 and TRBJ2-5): DGGITQSPKYLFRKEGQNVTLSCEQNLNHDAMYWYRQDPGQGLRLIYYSQIVNDFQKGDIAEGYSVSREKKESFPLTVTSAQKNPTAFYLCASSTNPGIQETQYFGPGTRLLVL.

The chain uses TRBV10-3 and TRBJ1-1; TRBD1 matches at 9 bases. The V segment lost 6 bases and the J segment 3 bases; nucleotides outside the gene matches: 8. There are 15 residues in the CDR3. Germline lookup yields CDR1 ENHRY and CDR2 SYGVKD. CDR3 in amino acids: CAIRTTGGRDTEAFF. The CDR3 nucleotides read TGTGCCATCAGGACGACAGGGGGTAGGGACACTGAAGCTTTCTTT.

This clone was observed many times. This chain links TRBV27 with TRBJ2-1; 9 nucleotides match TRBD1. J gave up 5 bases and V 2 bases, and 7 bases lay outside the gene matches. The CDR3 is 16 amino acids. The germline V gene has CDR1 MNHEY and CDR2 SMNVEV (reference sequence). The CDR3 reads CASSLLRTGVDNEQFF. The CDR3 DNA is TGTGCCAGCAGTTTACTTCGGACAGGGGTGGACAATGAGCAGTTCTTC.

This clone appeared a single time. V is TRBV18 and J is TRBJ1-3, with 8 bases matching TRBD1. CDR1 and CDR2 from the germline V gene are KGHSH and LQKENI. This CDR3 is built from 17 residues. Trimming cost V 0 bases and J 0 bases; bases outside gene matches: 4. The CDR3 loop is CASSPPGQATSGNTIYF. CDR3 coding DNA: TGTGCCAGCTCACCACCGGGACAGGCAACCTCTGGAAACACCATATATTTT.

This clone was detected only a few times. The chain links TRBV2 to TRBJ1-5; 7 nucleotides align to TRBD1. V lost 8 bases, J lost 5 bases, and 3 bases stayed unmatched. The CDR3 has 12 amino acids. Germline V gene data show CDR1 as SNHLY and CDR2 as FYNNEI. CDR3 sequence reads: CASGQAYQPQHF. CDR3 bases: TGTGCCAGCGGACAGGCCTATCAGCCCCAGCATTTT.